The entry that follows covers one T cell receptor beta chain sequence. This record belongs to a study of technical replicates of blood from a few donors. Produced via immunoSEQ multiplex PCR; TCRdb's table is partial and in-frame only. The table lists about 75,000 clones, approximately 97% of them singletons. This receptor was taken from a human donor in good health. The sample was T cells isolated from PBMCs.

As DNA, the CDR3 is TGTGCCAGCAGCTCCATGACTGGGCTAGCGGGGAGGTACAATGAGCAGTTCTTC. This codes for CASSSMTGLAGRYNEQFF. The gene calls are TRBV7-3 and TRBJ2-1; 9 positions match TRBD2. The V gene end was trimmed by 4 bases and the J gene end by 4 bases; junction bases not matched to a gene: 14. Germline-derived CDR1 and CDR2 are SGHTA and FQGTGA. The CDR3 extends over 18 amino acids.